In this sample, the clone carrying this T cell receptor beta chain turned up once. Assay used: immunoSEQ multiplex PCR; TCRdb lists only in-frame clones, some missing. Among some 130,000 clones listed, approximately 88% were seen once. The data are from a study of blood T cell repertoires in COVID-19. V gave up 2 bases and J gave up 2 bases; unmatched junction bases: 4. This CDR3 has 14 amino acids. CDR1 and CDR2 (germline): SGHRS, YFSETQ. The TCR was taken from a woman aged 80 or over with acute or convalescent COVID-19. This chain connects TRBV5-1 to TRBJ2-7; 7 bases fit TRBD1. The source material was peripheral blood. In nucleotides, the CDR3 is TGCGCCAGCAGCTTCACGACAGGGACCTACGAGCAGTACTTC. This codes for CASSFTTGTYEQYF.